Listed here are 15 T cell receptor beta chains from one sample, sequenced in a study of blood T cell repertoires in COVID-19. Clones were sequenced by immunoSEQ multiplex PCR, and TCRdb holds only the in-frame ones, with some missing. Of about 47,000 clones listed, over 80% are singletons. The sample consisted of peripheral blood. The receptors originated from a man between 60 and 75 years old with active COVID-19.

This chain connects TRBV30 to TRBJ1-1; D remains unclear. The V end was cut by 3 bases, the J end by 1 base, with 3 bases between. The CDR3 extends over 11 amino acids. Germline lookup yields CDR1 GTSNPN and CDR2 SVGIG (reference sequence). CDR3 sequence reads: CAWSRNTEAFF. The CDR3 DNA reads TGTGCCTGGAGCCGGAACACTGAAGCTTTCTTT.

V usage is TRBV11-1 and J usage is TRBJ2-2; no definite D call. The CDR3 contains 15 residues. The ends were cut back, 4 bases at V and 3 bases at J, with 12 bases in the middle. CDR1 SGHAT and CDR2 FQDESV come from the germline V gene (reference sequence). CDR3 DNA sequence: TGTGCCAGCAGCTCAGACCTTGACTACACCGGGGAGCTGTTTTTT. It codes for CASSSDLDYTGELFF.

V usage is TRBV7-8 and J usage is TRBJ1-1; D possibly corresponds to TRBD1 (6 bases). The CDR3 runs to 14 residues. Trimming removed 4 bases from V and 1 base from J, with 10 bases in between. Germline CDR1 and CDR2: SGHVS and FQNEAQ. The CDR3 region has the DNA TGTGCCAGCAGCTATCAACAGGGGAACACTGAAGCTTTCTTT. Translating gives CASSYQQGNTEAFF.

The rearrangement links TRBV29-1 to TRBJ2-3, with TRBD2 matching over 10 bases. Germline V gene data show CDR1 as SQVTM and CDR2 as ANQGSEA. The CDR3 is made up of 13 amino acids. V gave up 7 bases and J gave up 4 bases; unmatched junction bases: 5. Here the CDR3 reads CSGASGGSDTQYF. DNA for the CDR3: TGCAGCGGTGCTAGCGGGGGATCAGATACGCAGTATTTT.

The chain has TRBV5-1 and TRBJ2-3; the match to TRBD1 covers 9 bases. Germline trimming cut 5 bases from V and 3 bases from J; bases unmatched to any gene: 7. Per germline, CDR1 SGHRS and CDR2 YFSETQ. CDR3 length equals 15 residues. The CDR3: CASSSGTGLTDTQYF. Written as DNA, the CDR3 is TGCGCCAGCAGTTCCGGGACAGGGCTTACAGATACGCAGTATTTT. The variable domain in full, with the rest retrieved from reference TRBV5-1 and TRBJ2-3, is KAGVTQTPRYLIKTRGQQVTLSCSPISGHRSVSWYQQTPGQGLQFLFEYFSETQRNKGNFPGRFSGRQFSNSRSEMNVSTLELGDSALYLCASSSGTGLTDTQYFGPGTRLTVL.

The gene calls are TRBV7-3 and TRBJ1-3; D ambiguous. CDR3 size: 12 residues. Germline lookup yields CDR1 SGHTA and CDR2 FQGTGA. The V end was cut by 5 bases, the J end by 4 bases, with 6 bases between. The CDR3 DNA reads TGTGCCAGCAGCGGCGGGGGAAACACCATATATTTT. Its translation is CASSGGGNTIYF.

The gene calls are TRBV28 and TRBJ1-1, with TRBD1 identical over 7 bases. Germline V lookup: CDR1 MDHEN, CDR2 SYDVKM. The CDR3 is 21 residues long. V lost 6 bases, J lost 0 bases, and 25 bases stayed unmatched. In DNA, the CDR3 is TGTGCCAGCAGCCCGCGACGAGGGGGCAGCCTAAGGCTGGGGGTGAACACTGAAGCTTTCTTT. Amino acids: CASSPRRGGSLRLGVNTEAFF.

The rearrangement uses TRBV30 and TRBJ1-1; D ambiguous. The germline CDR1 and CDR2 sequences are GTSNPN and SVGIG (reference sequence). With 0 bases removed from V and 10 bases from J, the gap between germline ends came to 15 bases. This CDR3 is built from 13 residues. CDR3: CAWSVLEGVGAFF. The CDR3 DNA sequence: TGTGCCTGGAGTGTACTGGAGGGAGTTGGAGCTTTCTTT.

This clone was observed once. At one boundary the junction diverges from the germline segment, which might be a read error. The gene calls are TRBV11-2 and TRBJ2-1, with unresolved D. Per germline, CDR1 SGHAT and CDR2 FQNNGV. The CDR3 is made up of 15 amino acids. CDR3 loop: CASSKSTSSNNEQFF. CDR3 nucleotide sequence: TGTGCCAGCAGCAAGTCTACTTCCTCCAACAATGAGCAGTTCTTC.

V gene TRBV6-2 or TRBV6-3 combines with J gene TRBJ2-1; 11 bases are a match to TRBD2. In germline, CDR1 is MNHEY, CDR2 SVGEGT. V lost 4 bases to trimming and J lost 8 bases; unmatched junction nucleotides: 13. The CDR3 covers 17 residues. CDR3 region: CASSSYSGRAGAYEQFF. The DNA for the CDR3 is TGTGCCAGCAGTTCTTATAGCGGGAGGGCCGGGGCGTATGAGCAGTTCTTC.

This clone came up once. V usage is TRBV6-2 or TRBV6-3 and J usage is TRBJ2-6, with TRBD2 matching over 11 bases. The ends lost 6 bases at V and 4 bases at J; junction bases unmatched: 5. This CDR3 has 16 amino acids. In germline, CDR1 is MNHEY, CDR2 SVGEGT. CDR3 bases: TGTGCCAGCAGCCGGAGGACTAGCGGGGGGGCCAACGTCCTGACTTTC. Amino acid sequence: CASSRRTSGGANVLTF.

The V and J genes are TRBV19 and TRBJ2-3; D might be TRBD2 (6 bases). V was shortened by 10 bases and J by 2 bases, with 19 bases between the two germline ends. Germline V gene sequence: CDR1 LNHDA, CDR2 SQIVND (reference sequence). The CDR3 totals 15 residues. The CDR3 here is CATRAATGVTDTQYF. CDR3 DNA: TGTGCCACCCGTGCCGCAACGGGAGTCACAGATACGCAGTATTTT.

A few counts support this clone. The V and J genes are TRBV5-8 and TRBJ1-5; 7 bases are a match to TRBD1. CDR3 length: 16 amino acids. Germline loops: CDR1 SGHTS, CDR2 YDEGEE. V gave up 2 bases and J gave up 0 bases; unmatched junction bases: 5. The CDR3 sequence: CASSLRGQYSNQPQHF. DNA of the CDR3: TGTGCCAGCAGCTTAAGGGGACAGTATAGCAATCAGCCCCAGCATTTT.

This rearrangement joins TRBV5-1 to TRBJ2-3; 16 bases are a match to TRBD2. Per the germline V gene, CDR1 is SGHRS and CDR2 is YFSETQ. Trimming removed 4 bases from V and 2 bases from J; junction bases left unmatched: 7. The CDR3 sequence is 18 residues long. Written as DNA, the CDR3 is TGCGCCAGCAGCCCGCCGGGACTAGCGGGGGGGATCACAGATACGCAGTATTTT. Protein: CASSPPGLAGGITDTQYF. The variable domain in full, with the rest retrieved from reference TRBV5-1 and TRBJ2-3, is KAGVTQTPRYLIKTRGQQVTLSCSPISGHRSVSWYQQTPGQGLQFLFEYFSETQRNKGNFPGRFSGRQFSNSRSEMNVSTLELGDSALYLCASSPPGLAGGITDTQYFGPGTRLTVL.

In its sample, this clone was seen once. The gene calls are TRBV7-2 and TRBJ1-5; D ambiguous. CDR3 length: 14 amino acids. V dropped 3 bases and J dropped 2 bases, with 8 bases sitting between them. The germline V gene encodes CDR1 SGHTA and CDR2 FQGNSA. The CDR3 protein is CASSFRQGNQPQHF. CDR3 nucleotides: TGTGCCAGCAGCTTTAGGCAGGGCAATCAGCCCCAGCATTTT.